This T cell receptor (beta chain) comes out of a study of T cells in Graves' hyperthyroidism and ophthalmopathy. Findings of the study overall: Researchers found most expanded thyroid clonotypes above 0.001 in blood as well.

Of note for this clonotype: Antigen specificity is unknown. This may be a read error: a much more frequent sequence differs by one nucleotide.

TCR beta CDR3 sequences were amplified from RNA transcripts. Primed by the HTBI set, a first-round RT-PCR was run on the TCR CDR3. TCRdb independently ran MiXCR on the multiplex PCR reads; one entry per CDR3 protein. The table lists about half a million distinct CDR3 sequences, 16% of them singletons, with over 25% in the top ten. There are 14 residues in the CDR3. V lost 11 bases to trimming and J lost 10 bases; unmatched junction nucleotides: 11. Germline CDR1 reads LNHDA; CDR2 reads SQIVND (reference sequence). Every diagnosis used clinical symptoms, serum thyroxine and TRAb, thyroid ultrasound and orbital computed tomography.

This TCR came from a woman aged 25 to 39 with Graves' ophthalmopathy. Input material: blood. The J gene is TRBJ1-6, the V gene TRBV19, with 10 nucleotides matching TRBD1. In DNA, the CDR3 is TGTGCCGGTCGACAGGGGGCGAGGGAATCACCCCTCCACTTT. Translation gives CAGRQGARESPLHF.